The 23 T cell receptor beta chains given below trace back to one sample, sequenced in a study of T cell changes during pregnancy in multiple sclerosis. Some clones are missing from TCRdb's copy, which holds only in-frame ones; the method was immunoSEQ multiplex PCR. The table shows 40,000 to 60,000 clones, with 90% occurring only once. The specimen comprised peripheral blood, sampled in the first trimester of pregnancy. The receptor source for this set is a female donor in good health, enrolled as a control in a pregnancy study.

The chain uses TRBV5-1 and TRBJ2-7, with 11 bases fitting TRBD1. Trimming removed 4 bases from V and 7 bases from J; junction bases left unmatched: 10. Looked up from germline, CDR1 is SGHRS and CDR2 is YFSETQ. The length of the CDR3 is 15 residues. The chain's CDR3 is CASSRRTGGGQEQYF. As DNA, the CDR3 is TGCGCCAGCAGCCGAAGGACAGGGGGCGGTCAGGAGCAGTACTTC.

The chain joins TRBV11-3 to TRBJ2-1; 8 bases align to TRBD2. Losses at the gene ends were 4 bases for V and 0 bases for J; bases not matched to a gene: 5. The CDR3 is made up of 16 amino acids. Germline CDR1 reads SGHNT; CDR2 reads YENEEA. CDR3 in amino acids: CASSSAGVNSYNEQFF. In nucleotides, the CDR3 is TGTGCCAGCAGCTCAGCGGGAGTGAACTCCTACAATGAGCAGTTCTTC.

The genes are TRBV27 and TRBJ2-3; D might be TRBD2 (5 bases). The CDR3 extends over 14 amino acids. Germline lookup yields CDR1 MNHEY and CDR2 SMNVEV (reference sequence). Trimming took off 2 bases at V and 2 bases at J, with 8 bases between the two ends. The CDR3 loop is CASSLDYATDTQYF. The CDR3 bases are TGTGCCAGCAGTTTAGACTACGCCACAGATACGCAGTATTTT.

This sequence joins TRBV27 and TRBJ2-2, with 7 bases identical to TRBD1. The V gene's germline CDR1 is MNHEY and CDR2 SMNVEV (reference sequence). The CDR3 is made up of 13 amino acids. V lost 6 bases and J lost 7; bases outside the gene matches: 5. As DNA, the CDR3 is TGTGCCAGCAGAATACAGGGGAACGGGGAGCTGTTTTTT. It translates to CASRIQGNGELFF.

The V and J genes are TRBV7-9 and TRBJ1-1; D call uncertain. The CDR3 covers 14 residues. The germline gives CDR1 SEHNR, CDR2 FQNEAQ (reference sequence). V was pared by 2 bases and J by 2 bases, with 9 bases between. The CDR3 DNA reads as TGTGCCAGCAGCTTATCGTACAGTAACACTGAAGCTTTCTTT. This sequence encodes CASSLSYSNTEAFF.

CDR3 sequence: CASSLSSQETQYF. CDR3 bases: TGCGCCAGCAGCTTGTCTAGCCAAGAGACCCAGTACTTC. This chain connects TRBV5-1 to TRBJ2-5; D unclear. The CDR3 has 13 amino acids. CDR1 is SGHRS and CDR2 is YFSETQ in the germline V gene. V lost 1 base to trimming and J lost 1 base, with 5 bases between them. The entire variable domain, with the rest obtained from reference TRBV5-1 and TRBJ2-5, is as follows: KAGVTQTPRYLIKTRGQQVTLSCSPISGHRSVSWYQQTPGQGLQFLFEYFSETQRNKGNFPGRFSGRQFSNSRSEMNVSTLELGDSALYLCASSLSSQETQYFGPGTRLLVL.

The chain links TRBV7-2 to TRBJ1-5, with 7 bases identical to TRBD1. J gave up 7 bases and V 4 bases, and 10 bases lay outside the gene matches. The germline V gene encodes CDR1 SGHTA and CDR2 FQGNSA. The CDR3 covers 15 residues. The CDR3 DNA sequence: TGTGCCAGCAGCTCTCGACAGGGTGGGACCCAGCCCCAGCATTTT. It is translated as CASSSRQGGTQPQHF.

The chain uses TRBV5-8 and TRBJ2-7, with D possibly matching TRBD1 (6 bases). Germline values: CDR1 SGHTS, CDR2 YDEGEE. Between the trimmed V and J ends, which lost 5 bases and 3 bases, there was a span of 9 bases. The CDR3 extends over 12 amino acids. The CDR3 DNA follows: TGTGCCAGCAGGCCGGACAGCTACGAGCAGTACTTC. It yields the protein CASRPDSYEQYF.

Points on this clone: Relative to the germline gene, one junction end is altered; a read error may explain this. The gene calls are TRBV27 and TRBJ2-2, with a weak D call TRBD2 (5 bases). CDR3 length: 13 amino acids. Germline CDR1 and CDR2: MNHEY and SMNVEV (reference sequence). The CDR3 DNA reads as TGTGCCAGCAGTTTGACTAACACCAGGGAGCTGTTTTTT. Encoded protein: CASSLTNTRELFF.

The gene calls are TRBV12-5 and TRBJ1-5; weak D call: TRBD1 (6 bases). The V gene's germline CDR1 is LGHNT and CDR2 FRNRAP. The CDR3 spans 13 residues. With 5 bases removed from V and 8 bases from J, the gap between germline ends came to 13 bases. In DNA form, the CDR3 reads TGTGCTAGTGGTAGACAGGACTCCGAGCCCCAGCATTTT. Translating it yields CASGRQDSEPQHF.

The chain employs TRBV6-6 and TRBJ2-1; possible D gene TRBD1, 5 bases. Germline V gives CDR1 MNHNY, CDR2 SVGAGI (reference sequence). This CDR3 spans 11 amino acids. V was trimmed by 6 bases and J by 8 bases, leaving 8 bases between them. The CDR3 DNA reads as TGTGCCAGCAGCTCAGGGTATGAGCAGTTCTTC. Amino acid sequence: CASSSGYEQFF.

The genes are TRBV4-3 and TRBJ1-5; D remains ambiguous. The CDR3 runs 21 residues. Germline CDR1 and CDR2: LGHNA and YSLEER. V lost 0 bases and J lost 0, with 24 bases in between. CDR3: CASSQDLYSPNLSNSNQPQHF. The CDR3 DNA follows: TGCGCCAGCAGCCAAGACCTCTACAGCCCCAACCTATCGAATAGCAATCAGCCCCAGCATTTT.

This rearrangement joins TRBV27 to TRBJ2-7; 9 bases match TRBD1. Germline V gene lookup returns CDR1 MNHEY and CDR2 SMNVEV (reference sequence). This CDR3 has 14 residues. Trimming removed 6 bases from V and 4 bases from J; junction bases left unmatched: 7. The CDR3 reads CASRSGTGWYEQYF. CDR3 coding DNA: TGTGCCAGCAGGTCCGGGACAGGGTGGTACGAGCAGTACTTC.

The chain joins TRBV6-1 to TRBJ2-7; 7 bases line up with TRBD1. The germline V gene encodes CDR1 MNHNS and CDR2 SASEGT. V lost 1 base and J lost 3; bases outside the gene matches: 6. This CDR3 has 15 residues. Here the CDR3 reads CASSEERGHGYEQYF. The CDR3 nucleotides are TGTGCCAGCAGTGAAGAGAGGGGGCACGGCTACGAGCAGTACTTC.

The sample holds one count of this clone. This sequence joins TRBV25-1 and TRBJ2-5; D is unclear. Germline CDR1 and CDR2: MGHDK and SYGVNS. The CDR3 has 12 residues. Trimming cost V 5 bases and J 5 bases, with 9 bases left between them. The DNA for the CDR3 is TGTGCCAGCAGTAGCTGGTTGGAGACCCAGTACTTC. Its protein product is CASSSWLETQYF. The whole variable domain, remainder taken from reference TRBV25-1 and TRBJ2-5, is EADIYQTPRYLVIGTGKKITLECSQTMGHDKMYWYQQDPGMELHLIHYSYGVNSTEKGDLSSESTVSRIRTEHFPLTLESARPSHTSQYLCASSSWLETQYFGPGTRLLVL.

The chain joins TRBV7-3 to TRBJ1-1; TRBD1 aligns across 9 bases. CDR1 is SGHTA and CDR2 is FQGTGA in the germline V gene. V shed 4 bases, J shed 2 bases, and the junction held 14 bases outside the gene matches. The CDR3 has 18 residues. CDR3 sequence: CASSSGDRDRDQNTEAFF. The CDR3 DNA follows: TGTGCCAGCAGCTCGGGGGACCGGGACAGGGACCAAAACACTGAAGCTTTCTTT.

The rearrangement links TRBV6-6 to TRBJ1-2, with 8 bases that match TRBD1. Germline lookup yields CDR1 MNHNY and CDR2 SVGAGI (reference sequence). V lost 7 bases to trimming and J lost 5 bases; unmatched junction nucleotides: 9. There are 14 residues in the CDR3. As DNA, the CDR3 is TGTGCCAGCACTACCTCGGACAGGGCATATGGCTACACCTTC. This sequence encodes CASTTSDRAYGYTF.

This rearrangement joins TRBV7-3 to TRBJ2-2; 9 nucleotides match TRBD2. The junction had 12 bases not matched to a gene; V was cut back by 5 bases and J by 5 bases. The CDR3 runs 17 residues. Germline CDR1 is SGHTA and CDR2 is FQGTGA. The CDR3 DNA reads TGTGCCAGCAGCCCATCTACTAGCGGGCCTAGGACCGGGGAGCTGTTTTTT. It encodes CASSPSTSGPRTGELFF.

The J gene is TRBJ1-4, the V gene TRBV6-5, with a weak D call TRBD1 (6 bases). The V and J ends lost 2 bases and 5 bases respectively, with 6 bases between them. This CDR3 has 13 residues. Germline CDR1 MNHEY, CDR2 SVGAGI. The CDR3 DNA is TGTGCCAGCAGTTACACAGGGAATGAAAAACTGTTTTTT. Translated: CASSYTGNEKLFF.

The chain employs TRBV7-6 and TRBJ2-2; D unclear. Germline V CDR1 and CDR2: SGHVS, FNYEAQ. This CDR3 is 16 amino acids long. V lost 2 bases and J 0 bases, leaving 10 bases between the germline ends. CDR3 residues: CASSLRGGSNTGELFF. CDR3 nucleotides: TGTGCCAGCAGCTTACGTGGCGGTTCGAACACCGGGGAGCTGTTTTTT.

The chain uses TRBV10-1 and TRBJ2-3, with 9 bases identical to TRBD1. This CDR3 comprises 17 residues. V was clipped by 6 bases and J by 5 bases; unmatched bases: 15. Germline CDR1 is WNHNN and CDR2 is SYGVQD (reference sequence). In nucleotides, the CDR3 is TGCGCCAGCAGGGCCCAGATTGTACAGGGGGCGGTAGATACGCAGTATTTT. It yields the protein CASRAQIVQGAVDTQYF.

This rearrangement joins TRBV9 to TRBJ1-2; D not certain. This CDR3 has 15 amino acids. Trimming pared 0 bases from V and 8 bases from J, leaving 17 bases between. Germline lookup yields CDR1 SGDLS and CDR2 YYNGEE. CDR3 nucleotides: TGTGCCAGCAGCGTAGGAGGTACTCCATCGGGGGGCTACACCTTC. Its translation: CASSVGGTPSGGYTF.

The rearrangement uses TRBV9 and TRBJ1-5; D is unclear. The CDR3 sequence is 14 residues long. V was pared by 4 bases and J by 9 bases, with 17 bases between. Germline values: CDR1 SGDLS, CDR2 YYNGEE. This chain's CDR3 is CASSPNPEPGPQHF. The CDR3 DNA sequence: TGTGCCAGCAGCCCTAATCCGGAACCGGGGCCCCAGCATTTT.